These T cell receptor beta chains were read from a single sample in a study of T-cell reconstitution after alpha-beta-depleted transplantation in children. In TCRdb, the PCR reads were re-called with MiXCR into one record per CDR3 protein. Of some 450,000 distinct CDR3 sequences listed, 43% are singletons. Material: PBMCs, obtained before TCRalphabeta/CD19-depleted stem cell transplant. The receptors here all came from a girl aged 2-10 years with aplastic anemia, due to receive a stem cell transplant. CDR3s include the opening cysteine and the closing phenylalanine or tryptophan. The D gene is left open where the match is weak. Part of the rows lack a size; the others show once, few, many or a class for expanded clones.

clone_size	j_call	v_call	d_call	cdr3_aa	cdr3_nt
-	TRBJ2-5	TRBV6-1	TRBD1	CASSPTGQPLYQETQYF	TGTGCCAGCAGTCCCACGGGACAGCCTCTGTACCAAGAGACCCAGTACTTC
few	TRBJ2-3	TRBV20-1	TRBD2	CSGSGLAGRLDTQYF	TGCAGTGGTTCAGGACTAGCGGGAAGATTAGATACGCAGTATTTT
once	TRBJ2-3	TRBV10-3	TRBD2	CAIRRTSGGALSTDTQYF	TGTGCCATCAGACGAACTAGCGGGGGGGCCCTGAGCACAGATACGCAGTATTTT
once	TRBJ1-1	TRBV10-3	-	CAISDVDLRNTEAFF	TGTGCCATCAGTGATGTGGACCTACGGAACACTGAAGCTTTCTTT
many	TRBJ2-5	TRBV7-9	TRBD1	CASSPINIQGVGETQYF	TGTGCCAGCAGCCCTATAAACATCCAGGGGGTCGGAGAGACCCAGTACTTC
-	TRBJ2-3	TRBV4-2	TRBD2	CASSPIPSEREGPDTQYF	TGTGCCAGCAGCCCGATACCTTCTGAGCGGGAGGGCCCAGATACGCAGTATTTT
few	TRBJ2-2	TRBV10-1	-	CASKAGTEGGELFF	TGCGCCAGCAAGGCCGGGACCGAGGGCGGGGAGCTGTTTTTT
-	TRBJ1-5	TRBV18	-	CASSPRQTNNQPQHF	TGTGCCAGCTCACCGAGGCAGACGAACAATCAGCCCCAGCATTTT
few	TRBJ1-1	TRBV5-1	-	CASSLIQGATEAFF	TGCGCCAGCAGCTTGATACAGGGTGCCACTGAAGCTTTCTTT
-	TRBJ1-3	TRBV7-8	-	CASSSGRGRSGNTIYF	TGTGCCAGCAGCTCCGGACGGGGAAGATCTGGAAACACCATATATTTT
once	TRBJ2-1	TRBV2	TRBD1	CASSETGGNEQFF	TGTGCCAGCAGTGAAACAGGGGGCAATGAGCAGTTCTTC
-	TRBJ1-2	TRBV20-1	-	CTRVGGKGDGYTF	TGCACGAGGGTCGGGGGCAAGGGGGATGGCTACACCTTC
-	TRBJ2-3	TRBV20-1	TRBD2	CSARDGLAGDTQYF	TGCAGTGCTAGAGATGGGCTAGCGGGGGATACGCAGTATTTT
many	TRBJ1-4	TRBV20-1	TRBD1	CSARGDRDEKLFF	TGCAGTGCTAGGGGGGACAGGGATGAAAAACTGTTTTTT
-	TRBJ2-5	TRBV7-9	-	CASSPRKGWQAGETQYF	TGTGCCAGTAGCCCGCGGAAAGGGTGGCAAGCGGGAGAGACCCAGTACTTC
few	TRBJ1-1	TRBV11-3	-	CASSFGGNNEAFF	TGTGCCAGCAGCTTCGGAGGGAACAATGAAGCTTTCTTT
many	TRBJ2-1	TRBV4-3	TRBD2	CASSHLSGMSYNEQFF	TGCGCCAGCAGCCATCTTAGCGGGATGTCCTACAATGAGCAGTTCTTC
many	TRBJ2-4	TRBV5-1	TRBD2	CASSLGHIASGSKNIQYF	TGCGCCAGCAGCTTGGGGCATATAGCTAGCGGGAGCAAAAACATTCAGTACTTC
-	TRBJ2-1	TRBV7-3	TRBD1	CASSPRGTGRDEQFF	TGTGCCAGCAGCCCCAGGGGGACGGGTAGGGATGAGCAGTTCTTC
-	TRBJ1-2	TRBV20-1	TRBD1	CSARDRGYYGYTF	TGCAGTGCTAGAGACAGGGGGTACTATGGCTACACCTTC
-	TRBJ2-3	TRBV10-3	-	CAISESGPGGADTQYF	TGTGCCATCAGTGAGTCAGGGCCTGGGGGCGCAGATACGCAGTATTTT
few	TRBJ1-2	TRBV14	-	CASSQQGGPSAGGYTF	TGTGCCAGCAGCCAACAAGGAGGACCATCAGCGGGTGGCTACACCTTC
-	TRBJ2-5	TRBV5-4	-	CASSQSGETQYF	TGTGCCAGCAGCCAGAGCGGGGAGACCCAGTACTTC
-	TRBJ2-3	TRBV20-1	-	CSARDVVADTQYF	TGCAGTGCTAGAGATGTTGTAGCAGATACGCAGTATTTT
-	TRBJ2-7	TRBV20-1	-	CSASQGGRGEQYF	TGCAGTGCTAGTCAGGGGGGTCGAGGCGAGCAGTACTTC
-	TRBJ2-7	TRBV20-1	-	CSARAASRSSYEQYF	TGCAGTGCTAGAGCTGCTAGTCGGAGCTCCTACGAGCAGTACTTC
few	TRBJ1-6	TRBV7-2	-	CASSQHAGSPLHF	TGTGCCAGCAGTCAGCATGCGGGCTCACCCCTCCACTTT
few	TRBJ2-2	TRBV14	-	CASSQEGRAYTGELFF	TGTGCCAGCAGCCAAGAGGGGCGGGCTTACACCGGGGAGCTGTTTTTT
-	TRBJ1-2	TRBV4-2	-	CASSQFEGGAPHGDTF	TGTGCCAGCAGCCAATTCGAGGGAGGGGCTCCTCATGGCGACACCTTC
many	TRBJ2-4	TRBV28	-	CASSPSPGVDKNIQYF	TGTGCCAGCAGTCCTTCTCCTGGGGTCGACAAAAACATTCAGTACTTC
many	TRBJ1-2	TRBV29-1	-	CSVEQDRISGYTF	TGCAGCGTTGAACAAGACAGGATTAGTGGCTACACCTTC
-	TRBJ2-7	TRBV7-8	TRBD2	CASSSPTSGSYEQYF	TGTGCCAGCAGCAGCCCGACTAGCGGGAGTTACGAGCAGTACTTC
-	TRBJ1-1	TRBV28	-	CASSEDREAFF	TGTGCCAGCAGCGAAGACAGAGAAGCTTTCTTT
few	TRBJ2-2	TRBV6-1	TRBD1	CASSRGETGGTGELFF	TGTGCCAGCAGTCGGGGGGAGACAGGGGGCACCGGGGAGCTGTTTTTT
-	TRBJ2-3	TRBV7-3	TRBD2	CASSPSGGTDTQYF	TGTGCCAGCAGCCCTAGCGGGGGGACAGATACGCAGTATTTT
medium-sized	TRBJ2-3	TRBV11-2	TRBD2	CASSYSGASTDTQYF	TGTGCCAGCAGCTATAGCGGGGCTAGCACAGATACGCAGTATTTT
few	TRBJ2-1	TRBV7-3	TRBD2	CASSPGLALLNEQFF	TGTGCCAGCAGCCCTGGACTAGCCCTCCTCAATGAGCAGTTCTTC
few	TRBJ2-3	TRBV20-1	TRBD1	CSSGRGPIRTDTQYF	TGCAGTTCGGGCAGGGGGCCCATACGGACAGATACGCAGTATTTT
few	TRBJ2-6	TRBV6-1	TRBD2	CAHRGVAEANVLTF	TGTGCCCATCGGGGGGTGGCGGAGGCCAACGTCCTGACTTTC
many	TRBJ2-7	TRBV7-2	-	CASSTDYGQYYEQYF	TGTGCCAGCAGCACCGATTATGGACAGTACTACGAGCAGTACTTC
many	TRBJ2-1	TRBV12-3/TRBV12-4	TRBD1	CASSFRDRRNNEQFF	TGTGCCAGCAGTTTCCGGGACAGGCGGAACAATGAGCAGTTCTTC
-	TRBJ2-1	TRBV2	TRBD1	CASWQGQGLDEQFF	TGTGCCAGCTGGCAGGGACAGGGGCTCGATGAGCAGTTCTTC
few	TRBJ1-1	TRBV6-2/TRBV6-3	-	CASSYGAPEAFF	TGTGCCAGCAGTTACGGGGCGCCGGAAGCTTTCTTT
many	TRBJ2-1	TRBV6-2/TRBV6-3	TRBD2	CASRGLAGWSYQDEQFF	TGTGCCAGCCGAGGGCTAGCGGGATGGAGTTATCAGGATGAGCAGTTCTTC
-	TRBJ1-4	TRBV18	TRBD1	CASSPRDRDEKLFF	TGTGCCAGCTCACCAAGGGACAGGGATGAAAAACTGTTTTTT
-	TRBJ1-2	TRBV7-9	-	CATGDYGYTF	TGTGCCACCGGAGACTATGGCTACACCTTC
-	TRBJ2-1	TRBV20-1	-	CSAEGGRLNEQFF	TGCAGTGCCGAGGGCGGTCGGCTAAATGAGCAGTTCTTC
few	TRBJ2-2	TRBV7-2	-	CASSPVGRGSGELFF	TGTGCCAGCAGCCCCGTGGGCAGGGGCTCCGGGGAGCTGTTTTTT
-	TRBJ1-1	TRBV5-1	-	CASSLAGGLNTEAFF	TGCGCCAGCAGCTTGGCCGGGGGGTTGAACACTGAAGCTTTCTTT
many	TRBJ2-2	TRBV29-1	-	CSAHWETGELFF	TGCAGCGCCCACTGGGAGACCGGGGAGCTGTTTTTT
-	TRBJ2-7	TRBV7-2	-	CASSLGGRPLGEQYF	TGTGCCAGCAGCTTAGGTGGGAGGCCCTTAGGCGAGCAGTACTTC
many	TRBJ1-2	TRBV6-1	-	CASRLGASNYGYTF	TGTGCCAGCAGGTTGGGGGCCAGTAACTATGGCTACACCTTC
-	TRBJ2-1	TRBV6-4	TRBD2	CAPSRTSGNNEQFF	TGTGCCCCTAGTAGGACTAGCGGCAACAATGAGCAGTTCTTC
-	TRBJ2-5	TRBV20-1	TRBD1	CSASEYKGAFGETQYF	TGCAGTGCTAGTGAATATAAGGGGGCGTTCGGAGAGACCCAGTACTTC
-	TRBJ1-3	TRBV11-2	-	CASSLEGGLFSGNTIYF	TGTGCCAGCAGCTTAGAGGGCGGACTGTTCTCTGGAAACACCATATATTTT
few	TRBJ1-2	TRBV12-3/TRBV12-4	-	CASGYGYTF	TGTGCCAGCGGGTATGGCTACACCTTC
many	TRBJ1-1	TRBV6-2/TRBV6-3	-	CASSTNPGRAMNTEAFF	TGTGCCAGCAGTACCAACCCCGGGCGCGCCATGAACACTGAAGCTTTCTTT
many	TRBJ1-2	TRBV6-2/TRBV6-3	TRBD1	CASSLAAGTGLGYTF	TGTGCCAGCAGCCTCGCTGCCGGGACAGGGCTTGGCTACACCTTC
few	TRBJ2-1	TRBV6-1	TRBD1	CASRDRGKNEQFF	TGTGCCAGTCGGGACAGGGGTAAAAATGAGCAGTTCTTC
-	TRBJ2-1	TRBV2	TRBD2	CASSEGAGGPGYNEQFF	TGTGCCAGCAGTGAGGGAGCGGGAGGGCCCGGGTACAATGAGCAGTTCTTC